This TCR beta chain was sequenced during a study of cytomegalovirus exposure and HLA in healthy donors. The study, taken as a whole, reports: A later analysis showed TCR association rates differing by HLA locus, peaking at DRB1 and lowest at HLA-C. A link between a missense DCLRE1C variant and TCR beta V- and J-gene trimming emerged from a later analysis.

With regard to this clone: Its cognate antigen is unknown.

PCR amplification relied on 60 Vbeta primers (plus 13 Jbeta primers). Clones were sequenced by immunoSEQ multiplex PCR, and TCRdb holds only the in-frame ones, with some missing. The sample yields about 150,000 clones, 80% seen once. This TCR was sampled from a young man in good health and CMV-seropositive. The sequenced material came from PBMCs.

CDR3 in amino acids: CASSGEETEAFF. The CDR3, as DNA: TGTGCCAGCAGCGGGGAGGAAACTGAAGCTTTCTTT. The chain combines TRBV2 with TRBJ1-1; D is ambiguous. Germline V gene lookup returns CDR1 SNHLY and CDR2 FYNNEI. The CDR3 covers 12 residues. V lost 6 bases to trimming and J lost 5 bases, with 10 bases between them.